These T cell receptor beta chains were read from a single sample in a study of technical replicates of blood from a few donors. Profiling relied on immunoSEQ multiplex PCR, and the TCRdb table lists in-frame clones only, not all of them. The repertoire holds under 95,000 clones, with roughly 91% as singletons. The sample taken for sequencing was T cells isolated from PBMCs. Source of these receptors: a human donor in good health. Some clones in this sample may be carry-over from other donors' samples. CDR3s include the opening cysteine and the closing phenylalanine or tryptophan. D genes are given only for firm matches. Size values are once, few and many counts, or a class for expanded clones, and some rows have none.

D gene,clone size,J gene,V gene,CDR3 protein,CDR3 DNA
TRBD2,.,TRBJ2-1,TRBV11-1,CASSVLAGSNEQFF,TGTGCCAGCAGCGTATTAGCGGGAAGTAATGAGCAGTTCTTC
TRBD1,.,TRBJ2-1,TRBV10-1,CASSESLAPGQEYNEQFF,TGCGCCAGCAGTGAGTCGCTCGCCCCGGGACAGGAGTACAATGAGCAGTTCTTC
.,.,TRBJ1-2,TRBV7-9,CASSRDGEDYGYTF,TGTGCCAGCAGCCGCGACGGGGAGGACTATGGCTACACCTTC
.,.,TRBJ1-2,TRBV7-2,CASSLPPRNNYGYTF,TGTGCCAGCAGCTTACCCCCCAGGAATAACTATGGCTACACCTTC
.,.,TRBJ2-7,TRBV4-2,CASSQDRGTSAYEQYF,TGTGCCAGCAGCCAAGATAGGGGGACGTCCGCCTACGAGCAGTACTTC
TRBD1,.,TRBJ1-4,TRBV18,CASSQGTGKGEKLFF,TGTGCCAGCTCACAAGGGACAGGGAAAGGTGAAAAACTGTTTTTT
TRBD1,.,TRBJ2-2,TRBV16,CASRNPGQGSGELFF,TGTGCCAGTAGAAATCCGGGACAGGGCTCCGGGGAGCTGTTTTTT
.,.,TRBJ1-5,TRBV7-8,CASSLEGGASNQPQHF,TGTGCCAGCAGCTTAGAAGGAGGGGCTAGCAATCAGCCCCAGCATTTT
TRBD2,once,TRBJ2-1,TRBV15,CATSRASGHSSYNEQFF,TGTGCCACCAGCAGAGCTAGCGGGCATAGCTCCTACAATGAGCAGTTCTTC
.,once,TRBJ2-4,TRBV7-8,CASSPRESQAKNIQYF,TGTGCCAGCAGCCCCCGGGAGAGCCAAGCCAAAAACATTCAGTACTTC
TRBD1,.,TRBJ2-5,TRBV7-6,CASSLPGTGASSPETQYF,TGTGCCAGCAGCTTACCCGGGACAGGGGCGAGCTCGCCGGAGACCCAGTACTTC
TRBD2,.,TRBJ2-3,TRBV6-1,CASSPRLAGAGTQYF,TGTGCCAGCAGTCCTAGACTAGCGGGAGCAGGCACGCAGTATTTT
.,.,TRBJ2-7,TRBV5-6,CASSLVGGEFLSYEQYF,TGTGCCAGCAGCTTGGTAGGGGGGGAATTTCTCTCCTACGAGCAGTACTTC
TRBD1,.,TRBJ2-7,TRBV11-2,CASSFGTGYEQYF,TGTGCCAGCAGCTTCGGGACAGGCTACGAGCAGTACTTC
TRBD1,.,TRBJ1-3,TRBV6-5,CASRPQGVGGNTIYF,TGTGCCAGCCGTCCTCAGGGGGTAGGGGGAAACACCATATATTTT
.,.,TRBJ2-5,TRBV5-1,CASSPQGGQETQYF,TGCGCCAGCAGCCCACAGGGTGGGCAAGAGACCCAGTACTTC
.,.,TRBJ2-3,TRBV5-1,CASKGSYGTDTQYF,TGCGCCAGCAAAGGGAGTTACGGCACAGATACGCAGTATTTT
.,.,TRBJ2-1,TRBV28,CASSSRVDEQFF,TGTGCCAGCAGTTCCAGGGTGGATGAGCAGTTCTTC
.,.,TRBJ2-2,TRBV2,CASRETNTGELFF,TGTGCCAGCAGGGAGACGAACACCGGGGAGCTGTTTTTT
.,.,TRBJ2-5,TRBV2,CASSDRGQETQYF,TGTGCCAGCAGTGATCGAGGGCAAGAGACCCAGTACTTC
.,once,TRBJ2-7,TRBV27,CASSLSDNYEQYF,TGTGCCAGCAGTTTGAGTGACAACTACGAGCAGTACTTC
.,.,TRBJ2-7,TRBV7-9,CASSLGDYEQYF,TGTGCCAGCAGCTTAGGAGATTACGAGCAGTACTTC
.,few,TRBJ2-7,TRBV15,CATSRGGSSYEQYF,TGTGCCACCAGCAGAGGTGGGAGCTCCTACGAGCAGTACTTC
TRBD2,.,TRBJ2-7,TRBV7-7,CASSLEAGGYEQYF,TGTGCCAGCAGCTTAGAGGCGGGAGGCTACGAGCAGTACTTC
.,.,TRBJ2-1,TRBV11-3,CASSLVLWRALEYNEQFF,TGTGCCAGCAGCTTAGTATTATGGAGGGCGTTGGAATACAATGAGCAGTTCTTC
TRBD1,.,TRBJ1-5,TRBV19,CASSQESQGGSNQPQHF,TGTGCCAGTAGTCAAGAATCCCAGGGGGGTAGCAATCAGCCCCAGCATTTT
.,.,TRBJ2-7,TRBV30,CACEQAYEQYF,TGTGCCTGCGAACAAGCCTACGAGCAGTACTTC
.,.,TRBJ2-4,TRBV5-1,CASSLGRGNIQYF,TGCGCCAGCAGCTTGGGTCGGGGGAACATTCAGTACTTC
.,.,TRBJ2-2,TRBV14,CASSQGLWGKRTLGQNTGELFF,TGTGCCAGCAGCCAAGGCCTGTGGGGAAAGCGGACCCTAGGGCAGAACACCGGGGAGCTGTTTTTT
.,once,TRBJ1-2,TRBV28,CASKGGDSYGYTF,TGTGCCAGCAAGGGCGGGGATAGCTATGGCTACACCTTC
.,once,TRBJ1-5,TRBV9,CASSVGQDYQPQHF,TGTGCCAGCAGCGTAGGGCAGGATTATCAGCCCCAGCATTTT